This record looks at one TCR beta chain sequence and its context. Sequencing used immunoSEQ multiplex PCR; TCRdb keeps in-frame clones, though not all of them. The sample shows some 200,000 clones, around four fifths of them seen only once. Trimming cost V 5 bases and J 2 bases, with 7 bases left between them. The germline CDR1 and CDR2 sequences are WNHNN and SYGVQD (reference sequence). This CDR3 region has 13 residues. The data stem from a study of blood T cell repertoires in COVID-19. Those designated as exposed participants met a COVID-19 case within 2 weeks before study entry. The clonotype was recovered from a woman between 45 and 65 years old who had been exposed to COVID-19. The sequencing input was PBMCs or T cells enriched from blood (not recorded which). The chain couples TRBV10-1 to TRBJ1-3; D not resolved. The CDR3 here is CASSSTAGNTIYF. The CDR3 DNA reads TGCGCCAGCAGTTCCACAGCTGGAAACACCATATATTTT.